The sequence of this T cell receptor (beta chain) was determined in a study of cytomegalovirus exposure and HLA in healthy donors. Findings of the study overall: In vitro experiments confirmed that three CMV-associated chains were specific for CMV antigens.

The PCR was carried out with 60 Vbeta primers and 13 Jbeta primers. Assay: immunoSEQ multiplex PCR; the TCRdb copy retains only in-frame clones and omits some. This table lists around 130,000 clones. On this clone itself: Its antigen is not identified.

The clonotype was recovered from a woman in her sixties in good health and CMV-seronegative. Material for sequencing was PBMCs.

Here the CDR3 DNA reads TGTGCCAGTAGTATGGGCGCCAGGGTTGGGAATCAGCCCCAGCATTTT. This encodes CASSMGARVGNQPQHF. This sequence joins TRBV19 and TRBJ1-5, with D maybe TRBD1 (5 bases). V shed 3 bases and J shed 4 bases, with 16 bases lying between them. CDR1 LNHDA and CDR2 SQIVND come from the germline V gene (reference sequence). The CDR3 totals 16 residues.